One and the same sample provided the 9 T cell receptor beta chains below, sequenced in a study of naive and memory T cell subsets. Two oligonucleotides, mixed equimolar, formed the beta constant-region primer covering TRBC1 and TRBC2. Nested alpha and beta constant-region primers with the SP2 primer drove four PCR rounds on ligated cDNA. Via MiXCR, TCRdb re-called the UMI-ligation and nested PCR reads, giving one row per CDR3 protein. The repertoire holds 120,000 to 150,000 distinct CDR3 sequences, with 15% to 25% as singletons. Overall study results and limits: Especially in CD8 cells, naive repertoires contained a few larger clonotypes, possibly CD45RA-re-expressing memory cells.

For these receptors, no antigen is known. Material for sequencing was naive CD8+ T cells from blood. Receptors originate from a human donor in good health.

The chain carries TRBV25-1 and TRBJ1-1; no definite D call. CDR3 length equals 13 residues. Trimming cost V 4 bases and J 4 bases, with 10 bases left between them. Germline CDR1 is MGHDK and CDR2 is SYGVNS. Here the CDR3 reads CASSAGYFTEAFF. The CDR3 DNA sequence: TGTGCCAGCAGTGCTGGGTATTTCACTGAAGCTTTCTTT.

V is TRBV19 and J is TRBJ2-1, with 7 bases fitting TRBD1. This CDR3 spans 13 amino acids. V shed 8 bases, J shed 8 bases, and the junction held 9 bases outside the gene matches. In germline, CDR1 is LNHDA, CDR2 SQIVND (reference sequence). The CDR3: CASGTGVVYEQFF. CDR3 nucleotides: TGTGCCAGTGGAACAGGGGTGGTTTATGAGCAGTTCTTC.

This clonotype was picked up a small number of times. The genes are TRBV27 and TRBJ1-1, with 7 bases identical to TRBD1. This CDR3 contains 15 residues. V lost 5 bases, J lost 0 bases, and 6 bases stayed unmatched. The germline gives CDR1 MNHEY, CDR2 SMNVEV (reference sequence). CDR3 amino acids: CASSPGDSLNTEAFF. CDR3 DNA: TGTGCCAGCAGTCCGGGGGACAGCCTGAACACTGAAGCTTTCTTT.

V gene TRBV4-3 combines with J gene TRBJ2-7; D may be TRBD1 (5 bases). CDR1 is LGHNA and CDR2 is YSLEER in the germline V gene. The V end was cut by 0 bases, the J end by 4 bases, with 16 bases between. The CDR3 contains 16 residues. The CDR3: CASSQDLSDRVYEQYF. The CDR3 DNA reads TGCGCCAGCAGCCAAGATCTATCCGACAGAGTATACGAGCAGTACTTC.

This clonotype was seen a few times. In DNA form, the CDR3 reads TGTGCCACCGGATACAGCCCTGTCTCATGGGTGAACTATGGCTACACCTTC. This sequence encodes CATGYSPVSWVNYGYTF. The V gene is TRBV6-2 or TRBV6-3, the J gene TRBJ1-2; D gene ambiguous. CDR3 length equals 17 residues. Trimming cost V 10 bases and J 2 bases, with 26 bases left between them. Germline CDR1 MNHEY, CDR2 SVGEGT.

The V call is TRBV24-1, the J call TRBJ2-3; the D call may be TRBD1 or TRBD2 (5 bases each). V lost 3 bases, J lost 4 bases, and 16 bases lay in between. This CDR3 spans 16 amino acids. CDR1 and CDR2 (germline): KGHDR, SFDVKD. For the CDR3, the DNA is TGTGCCACCAGTGATCATGGTGGGGGAGCGGCAGATACGCAGTATTTT. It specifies CATSDHGGGAADTQYF.

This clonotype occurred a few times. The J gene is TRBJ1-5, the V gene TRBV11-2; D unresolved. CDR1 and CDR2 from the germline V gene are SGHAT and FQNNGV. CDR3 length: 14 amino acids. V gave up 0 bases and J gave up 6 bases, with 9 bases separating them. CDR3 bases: TGTGCCAGCAGCTTAGAAGGGCAAGGTCAGCCCCAGCATTTT. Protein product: CASSLEGQGQPQHF.

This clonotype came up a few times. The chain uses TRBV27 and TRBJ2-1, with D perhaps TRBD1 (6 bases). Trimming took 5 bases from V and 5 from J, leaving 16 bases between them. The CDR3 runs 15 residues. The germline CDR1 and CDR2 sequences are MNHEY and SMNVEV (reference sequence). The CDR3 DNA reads TGTGCCAGCAGTCAGATCCGGGACACCAACAATGAGCAGTTCTTC. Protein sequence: CASSQIRDTNNEQFF.

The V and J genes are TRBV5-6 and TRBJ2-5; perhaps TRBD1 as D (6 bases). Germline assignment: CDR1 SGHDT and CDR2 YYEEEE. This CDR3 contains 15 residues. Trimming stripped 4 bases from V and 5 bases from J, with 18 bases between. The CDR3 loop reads CASSGGRTSYETQYF. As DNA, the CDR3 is TGTGCCAGCAGCGGGGGCCGGACCTCTTATGAGACCCAGTACTTC.